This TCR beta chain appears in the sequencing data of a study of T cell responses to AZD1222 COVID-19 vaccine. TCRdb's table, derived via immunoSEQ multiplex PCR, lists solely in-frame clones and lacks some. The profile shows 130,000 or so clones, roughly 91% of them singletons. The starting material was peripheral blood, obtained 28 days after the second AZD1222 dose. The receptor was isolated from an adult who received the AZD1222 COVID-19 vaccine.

CDR3 amino acids: CASTRVAGDFQETQYF. The CDR3, as DNA: TGTGCCAGCACCAGAGTAGCGGGTGACTTCCAAGAGACCCAGTACTTC. The genes are TRBV28 and TRBJ2-5; 7 nucleotides match TRBD2. V lost 7 bases and J lost 1; bases outside the gene matches: 12. The CDR3 is 16 residues long. Germline V CDR1 and CDR2: MDHEN, SYDVKM.